This is a list of T cell receptor beta chains from one sample in a study of T cells in Graves' hyperthyroidism and ophthalmopathy. TCRdb analysed the multiplex PCR reads with MiXCR anew, one entry per CDR3 protein. Counted here are about 710,000 distinct CDR3 sequences, about a sixth occurring once; the ten biggest clones make up around 8%. The sequenced sample was blood. All receptors come from a man aged 18 to 29 with Graves' hyperthyroidism. CDR3s include the opening cysteine and the closing phenylalanine or tryptophan. A D gene is named only where the DNA matches it firmly. Rows may omit the clone size; those that give it use once, few, many or a size class.

TGCGCCAGCAGCTTGAGACCGGGGTCAGATACGCAGTATTTT	CASSLRPGSDTQYF	TRBJ2-3	.	TRBV5-1	.
TGTGCCAGCAGCGTAGAACAGGGGGTTTATGGCTACACCTTC	CASSVEQGVYGYTF	TRBJ1-2	TRBD1	TRBV9	.
TGTGCCAGCAGTTTGGTGACTGCCGATTCACCCCTCCACTTT	CASSLVTADSPLHF	TRBJ1-6	.	TRBV28	many
TGTGCCAGCAGTTACTCGGCGGGTTCCGGGGAGCTGTTTTTT	CASSYSAGSGELFF	TRBJ2-2	.	TRBV6-5	.
TGCAGTGCCCTTCGCTTGGGACTAGCGGGAGGACAAAATTCCTACGAGCAGTACTTC	CSALRLGLAGGQNSYEQYF	TRBJ2-7	TRBD2	TRBV20-1	many
TGTGCCAGCAGTTTATCGTGGCAAGAGACCCAGTACTTC	CASSLSWQETQYF	TRBJ2-5	.	TRBV27	.
TGTGCCAGCAGTTTATTGCTAGGGGATTCCTCTGGAAACACCATATATTTT	CASSLLLGDSSGNTIYF	TRBJ1-3	.	TRBV28	.
TGTGCCTGGAGTGTAGGTCCGGCTATAAGGGACAATGAGCAGTTCTTC	CAWSVGPAIRDNEQFF	TRBJ2-1	.	TRBV30	many
TGTGCCAGCAGCCCGGGACACAGGAGCTACGAGCAGTACTTC	CASSPGHRSYEQYF	TRBJ2-7	.	TRBV28	many
TGTGCCAGCTCACCCTTGAATGAAGAAAAACTGTTTTTT	CASSPLNEEKLFF	TRBJ1-4	.	TRBV18	.
TGTGCCAGCAGATTTCTAGCGGGAGGGTACAATGAGCAGTTCTTC	CASRFLAGGYNEQFF	TRBJ2-1	TRBD2	TRBV3-1	many
TGCAGTGCTAGAGCTACTAGCGGGAGTGGGGAGCAGTACTTC	CSARATSGSGEQYF	TRBJ2-7	TRBD2	TRBV20-1	many
TGTGCCAGCAGCGATAGCGTAGTGGAGACCCAGTACTTC	CASSDSVVETQYF	TRBJ2-5	.	TRBV12-3/TRBV12-4	many
TGCAGCGTTGAAGATCGTGGCACTGGAAACACCATATATTTT	CSVEDRGTGNTIYF	TRBJ1-3	.	TRBV29-1	many
TGTGCCTGGAGTGTACGGACAGGGGGCCGAATTCCTTTAGCTTTCTTT	CAWSVRTGGRIPLAFF	TRBJ1-1	TRBD1	TRBV30	few
TGTGCCACCAGTGTCGGGAACACCGGGGAGCTGTTTTTT	CATSVGNTGELFF	TRBJ2-2	.	TRBV24-1	few
TGTGCCAGCAGCTTAGCAGTTCGGGGCTATGGCTACACCTTC	CASSLAVRGYGYTF	TRBJ1-2	.	TRBV7-9	.
TGTGCCAGCAGACCCGGGACAGGGGTTGGAGGCTACACCTTC	CASRPGTGVGGYTF	TRBJ1-2	TRBD1	TRBV2	.
TGTGCCAGCAGTTCCTCACTAGCGGGAGGGAACAATGAGCAGTTCTTC	CASSSSLAGGNNEQFF	TRBJ2-1	TRBD2	TRBV12-3/TRBV12-4	.
TGTGCCAGCAGCGGAACAAATTCCTACGAGCAGTACTTC	CASSGTNSYEQYF	TRBJ2-7	.	TRBV2	many
TGTGCTAGCGGCCCTGTCCAGCCCGGAATCACTGAAGCTTTCTTT	CASGPVQPGITEAFF	TRBJ1-1	.	TRBV12-5	.
TGTGCCAGCAGCACCACTCCTTCGGAAAGTGAGCAGTTCTTC	CASSTTPSESEQFF	TRBJ2-1	.	TRBV6-2/TRBV6-3	.
TGTGCCAGCACTCAAACAGGGGGAGTGCGCACTGAAGCTTTCTTT	CASTQTGGVRTEAFF	TRBJ1-1	TRBD1	TRBV11-2	many
TGTGCCAGCAGCTCCTACGGGGGGAAGGGGGATACGCAGTATTTT	CASSSYGGKGDTQYF	TRBJ2-3	TRBD2	TRBV7-3	many
TGCGCCAGCAGCCTGAGTGGGACATCGCTTTACACTGAAGCTTTCTTT	CASSLSGTSLYTEAFF	TRBJ1-1	.	TRBV5-1	few
TGTGCCAGCAGCCAAAGCGCGGGAGGGCCCTACAATGAGCAGTTCTTC	CASSQSAGGPYNEQFF	TRBJ2-1	TRBD2	TRBV3-1	.
TGCAGTGCAACCGACAGCTCCTACGAGCAGTACTTC	CSATDSSYEQYF	TRBJ2-7	.	TRBV20-1	few
TGTGCCAGCAGCTCCCCGGGACTTAACACCGGGGAGCTGTTTTTT	CASSSPGLNTGELFF	TRBJ2-2	.	TRBV7-9	.
TGTGCCAGCAGCCTCCCGGGACTCTTGAACACCGGGGAGCTGTTTTTT	CASSLPGLLNTGELFF	TRBJ2-2	.	TRBV5-6	.
TGTGCCTGGAGTGTTGTGCGACAGGGGGCACGGGGCTACACCTTC	CAWSVVRQGARGYTF	TRBJ1-2	TRBD1	TRBV30	many
TGTGCCAGCAGCTTGGATGAGAGGAACGAGCAGTACTTC	CASSLDERNEQYF	TRBJ2-7	.	TRBV5-6	few
TGTGCCAGCAGTGCCCTTACGGGACAGAATGAAAAACTGTTTTTT	CASSALTGQNEKLFF	TRBJ1-4	TRBD1	TRBV2	many
TGTGCCAGCAGCTGGGCCAGGTCCTACGAGCAGTACTTC	CASSWARSYEQYF	TRBJ2-7	.	TRBV28	.
TGTGCCTGGACCGGACTAGCAAATGACAATGAGCAGTTCTTC	CAWTGLANDNEQFF	TRBJ2-1	TRBD2	TRBV30	many
TGTGCCAGCAGCTTTTTGCGGGGCGCCCAAGAGACCCAGTACTTC	CASSFLRGAQETQYF	TRBJ2-5	.	TRBV7-8	many
TGTGCCAGCAGCTTAGTCCTAGACTACTCCAATGAGCAGTTCTTC	CASSLVLDYSNEQFF	TRBJ2-1	.	TRBV7-2	.
TGTGCCAGCATTGGACAGGGATCATACAATGAGCAGTTCTTC	CASIGQGSYNEQFF	TRBJ2-1	TRBD1	TRBV2	many
TGTGCCAGCTCACCTGGGACAGGGCATTGGGAGACCCAGTACTTC	CASSPGTGHWETQYF	TRBJ2-5	TRBD1	TRBV18	many
TGTGCCAGCAGTTTTTACCCCAGGAGCCAAGAGACCCAGTACTTC	CASSFYPRSQETQYF	TRBJ2-5	.	TRBV28	few
TGTGCCAGCAGCCCTCAGGGAACCTACAATGAGCAGTTCTTC	CASSPQGTYNEQFF	TRBJ2-1	.	TRBV11-2	many
TGTGCCAGCAGCTTAGGATCGGGCTTCTCTGGGGCCAACGTCCTGACTTTC	CASSLGSGFSGANVLTF	TRBJ2-6	.	TRBV7-9	.
TGTGCCAGCAGTTCGGATGCAGGGTTGGGGCAGCCCCAGCATTTT	CASSSDAGLGQPQHF	TRBJ1-5	.	TRBV28	many
TGTGCCAGCAGTGAATGGTTAGGGGGCGAATCGGGAACTAGCATTGTTGGTTACTACGAGCAGTACTTC	CASSEWLGGESGTSIVGYYEQYF	TRBJ2-7	.	TRBV6-1	many
TGTGCCACCAGTGATACGAGACAGGGTAATGAAAAACTGTTTTTT	CATSDTRQGNEKLFF	TRBJ1-4	TRBD1	TRBV24-1	many
TGTGCCAGCAGTAGAGGGACAGTTAGTTACGAGCAGTACTTC	CASSRGTVSYEQYF	TRBJ2-7	TRBD1	TRBV2	few